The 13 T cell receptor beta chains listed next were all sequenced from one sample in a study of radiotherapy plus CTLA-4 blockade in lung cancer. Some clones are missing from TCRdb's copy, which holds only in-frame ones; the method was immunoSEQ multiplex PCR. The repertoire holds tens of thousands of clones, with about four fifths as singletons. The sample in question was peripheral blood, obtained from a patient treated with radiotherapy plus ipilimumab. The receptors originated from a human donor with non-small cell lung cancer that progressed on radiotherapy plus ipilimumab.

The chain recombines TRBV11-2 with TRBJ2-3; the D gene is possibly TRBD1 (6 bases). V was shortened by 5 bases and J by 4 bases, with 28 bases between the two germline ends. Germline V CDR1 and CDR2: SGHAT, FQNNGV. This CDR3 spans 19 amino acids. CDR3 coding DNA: TGTGCCAGCAGCCAAGATAGGGGACACTTGACACTTAGATCAGATACGCAGTATTTT. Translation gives CASSQDRGHLTLRSDTQYF.

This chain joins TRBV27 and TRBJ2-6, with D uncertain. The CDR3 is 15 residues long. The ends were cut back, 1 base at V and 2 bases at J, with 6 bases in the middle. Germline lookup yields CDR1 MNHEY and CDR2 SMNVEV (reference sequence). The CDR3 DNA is TGTGCCAGCAGTTTATGGGATACTGGGGCCAACGTCCTGACTTTC. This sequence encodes CASSLWDTGANVLTF.

CDR3 DNA: TGTGCCACCGGGACAGGGGGCGCAGATACGCAGTATTTT. It translates to CATGTGGADTQYF. The chain employs TRBV9 and TRBJ2-3; the match to TRBD1 covers 12 bases. Germline V CDR1 and CDR2: SGDLS, YYNGEE. V dropped 9 bases and J dropped 4; count of bases not matched to a gene: 3. The CDR3 has 13 residues.

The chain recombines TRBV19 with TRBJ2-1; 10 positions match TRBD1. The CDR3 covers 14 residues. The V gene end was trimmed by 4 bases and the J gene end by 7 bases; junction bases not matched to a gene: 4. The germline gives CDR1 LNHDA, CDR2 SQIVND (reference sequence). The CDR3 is CASSTRTGGNEQFF. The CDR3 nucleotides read TGTGCCAGTAGTACTCGGACAGGGGGGAATGAGCAGTTCTTC. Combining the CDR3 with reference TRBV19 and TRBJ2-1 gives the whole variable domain DGGITQSPKYLFRKEGQNVTLSCEQNLNHDAMYWYRQDPGQGLRLIYYSQIVNDFQKGDIAEGYSVSREKKESFPLTVTSAQKNPTAFYLCASSTRTGGNEQFFGPGTRLTVL.

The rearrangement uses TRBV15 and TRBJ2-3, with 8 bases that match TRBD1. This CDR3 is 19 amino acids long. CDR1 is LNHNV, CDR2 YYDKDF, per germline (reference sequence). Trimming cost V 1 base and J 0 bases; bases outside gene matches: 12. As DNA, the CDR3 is TGTGCCACCAGCAGAGGGATTCCCGGACAGGGTCCAAGCACAGATACGCAGTATTTT. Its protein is CATSRGIPGQGPSTDTQYF.

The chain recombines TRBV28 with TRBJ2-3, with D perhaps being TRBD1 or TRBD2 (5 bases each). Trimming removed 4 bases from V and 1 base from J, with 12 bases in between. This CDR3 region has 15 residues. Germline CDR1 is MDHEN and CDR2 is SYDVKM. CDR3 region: CASSSQDGGTDTQYF. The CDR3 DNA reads TGTGCCAGCAGTTCACAGGACGGGGGCACAGATACGCAGTATTTT.

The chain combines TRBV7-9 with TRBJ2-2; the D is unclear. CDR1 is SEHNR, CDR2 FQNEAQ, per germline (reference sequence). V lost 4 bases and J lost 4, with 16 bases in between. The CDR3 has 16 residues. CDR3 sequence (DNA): TGTGCCAGCAGCTCCCCCTTAGGGTCGAGCACCGGGGAGCTGTTTTTT. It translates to CASSSPLGSSTGELFF.

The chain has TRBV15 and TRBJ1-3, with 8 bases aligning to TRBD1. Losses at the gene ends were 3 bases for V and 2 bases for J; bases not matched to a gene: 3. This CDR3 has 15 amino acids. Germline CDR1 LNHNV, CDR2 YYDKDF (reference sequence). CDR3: CATSRDRVAGNTIYF. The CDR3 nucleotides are TGTGCCACCAGCAGGGACAGGGTAGCTGGAAACACCATATATTTT.

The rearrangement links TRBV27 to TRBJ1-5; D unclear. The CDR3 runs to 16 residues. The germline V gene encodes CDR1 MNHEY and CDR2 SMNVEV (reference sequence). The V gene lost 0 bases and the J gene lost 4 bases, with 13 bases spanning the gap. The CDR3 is CASSLSPTPLNQPQHF. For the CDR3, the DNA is TGTGCCAGCAGTTTATCCCCAACACCCCTGAATCAGCCCCAGCATTTT.

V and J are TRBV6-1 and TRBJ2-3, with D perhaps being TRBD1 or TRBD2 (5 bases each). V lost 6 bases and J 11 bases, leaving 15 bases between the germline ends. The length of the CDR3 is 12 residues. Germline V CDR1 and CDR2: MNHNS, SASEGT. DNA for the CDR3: TGTGCCAGCAGGGACTGGGACGGCGGGCAGTATTTT. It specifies CASRDWDGGQYF.

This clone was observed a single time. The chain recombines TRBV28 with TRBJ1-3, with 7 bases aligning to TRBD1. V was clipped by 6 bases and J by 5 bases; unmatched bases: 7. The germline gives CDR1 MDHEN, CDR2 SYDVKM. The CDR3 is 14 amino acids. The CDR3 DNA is TGTGCCAGCAGACACCGGACAGGACGAAACACCATATATTTT. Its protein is CASRHRTGRNTIYF.

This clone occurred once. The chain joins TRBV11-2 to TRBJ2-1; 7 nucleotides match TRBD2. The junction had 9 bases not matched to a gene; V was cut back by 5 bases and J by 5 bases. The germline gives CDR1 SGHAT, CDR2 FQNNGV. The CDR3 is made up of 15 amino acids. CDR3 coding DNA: TGTGCCAGCAGCCCGAGCTGGCGGGAGAACAATGAGCAGTTCTTC. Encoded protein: CASSPSWRENNEQFF. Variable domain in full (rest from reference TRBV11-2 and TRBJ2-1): EAGVAQSPRYKIIEKRQSVAFWCNPISGHATLYWYQQILGQGPKLLIQFQNNGVVDDSQLPKDRFSAERLKGVDSTLKIQPAKLEDSAVYLCASSPSWRENNEQFFGPGTRLTVL.

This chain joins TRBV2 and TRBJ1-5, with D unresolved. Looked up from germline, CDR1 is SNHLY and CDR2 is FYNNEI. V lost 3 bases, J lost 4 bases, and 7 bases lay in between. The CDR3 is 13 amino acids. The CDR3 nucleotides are TGTGCCAGCAGTGAGTCCGAGAATCAGCCCCAGCATTTT. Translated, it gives CASSESENQPQHF.